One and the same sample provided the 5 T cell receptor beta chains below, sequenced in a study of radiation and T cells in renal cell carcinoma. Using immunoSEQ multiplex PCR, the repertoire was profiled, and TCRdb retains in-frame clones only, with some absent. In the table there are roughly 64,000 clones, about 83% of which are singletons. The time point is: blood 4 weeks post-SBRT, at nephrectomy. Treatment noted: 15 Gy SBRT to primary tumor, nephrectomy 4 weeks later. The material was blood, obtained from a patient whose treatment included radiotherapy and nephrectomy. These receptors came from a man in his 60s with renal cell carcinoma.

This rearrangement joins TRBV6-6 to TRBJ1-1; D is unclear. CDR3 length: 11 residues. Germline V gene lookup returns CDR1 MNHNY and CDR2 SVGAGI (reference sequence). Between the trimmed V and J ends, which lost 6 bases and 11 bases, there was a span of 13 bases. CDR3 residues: CASRNSVGAFF. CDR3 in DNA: TGTGCCAGCAGGAATTCCGTGGGGGCTTTCTTT.

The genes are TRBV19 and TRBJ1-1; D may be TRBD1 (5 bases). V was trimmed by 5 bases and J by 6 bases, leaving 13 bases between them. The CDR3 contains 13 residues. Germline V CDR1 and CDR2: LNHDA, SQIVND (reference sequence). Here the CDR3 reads CASSSGVAAEAFF. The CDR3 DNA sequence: TGTGCCAGTAGTTCGGGGGTGGCAGCTGAAGCTTTCTTT.

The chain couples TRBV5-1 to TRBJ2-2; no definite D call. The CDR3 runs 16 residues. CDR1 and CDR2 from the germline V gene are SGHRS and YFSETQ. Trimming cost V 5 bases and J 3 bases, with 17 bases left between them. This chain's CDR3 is CASSPGSIPYTGELFF. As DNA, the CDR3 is TGCGCCAGCAGTCCCGGGTCCATTCCCTACACCGGGGAGCTGTTTTTT.

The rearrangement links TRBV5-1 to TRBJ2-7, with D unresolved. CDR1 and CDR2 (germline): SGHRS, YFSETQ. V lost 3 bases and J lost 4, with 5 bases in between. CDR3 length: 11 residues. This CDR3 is CASSSLYEQYF. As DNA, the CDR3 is TGCGCCAGCAGCTCTCTGTACGAGCAGTACTTC. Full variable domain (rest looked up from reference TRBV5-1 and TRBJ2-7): KAGVTQTPRYLIKTRGQQVTLSCSPISGHRSVSWYQQTPGQGLQFLFEYFSETQRNKGNFPGRFSGRQFSNSRSEMNVSTLELGDSALYLCASSSLYEQYFGPGTRLTVT.

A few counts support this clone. The CDR3 DNA reads as TGTGCCAGCAGTGGGGTAGGAGGGAACTACTATGGCTACACCTTC. Amino acids: CASSGVGGNYYGYTF. The V gene is TRBV2, the J gene TRBJ1-2, with unresolved D. CDR1 and CDR2 from the germline V gene are SNHLY and FYNNEI. This CDR3 is 15 amino acids long. Deletions cut 4 bases from V and 3 bases from J, with 15 bases between.